This entry lists 11 T cell receptor beta chains sequenced from one sample in a study of post-analysis software for immune sequencing data. General study findings and limits: TRBV5-6, TRBV5-1 and TRBV20-1 were among five TRBV segments more frequent in patients than controls.

These TCRs are of unknown antigen specificity. Prepared libraries of TCR beta cDNA carried unique molecular identifiers. From the PCR reads, TCRdb called clonotypes with MiXCR, one entry per CDR3 protein. The data show some 500,000 distinct CDR3 sequences, around 40% seen once. Sequenced sample: blood. The receptors here all came from a girl aged 10 to 17 with multiple sclerosis.

The chain combines TRBV27 with TRBJ2-7; D call uncertain. The CDR3 spans 14 residues. The V and J ends lost 0 bases and 2 bases respectively, with 8 bases between them. CDR1 and CDR2 (germline): MNHEY, SMNVEV (reference sequence). The CDR3 loop is CASSLSEGTYEQYF. CDR3 DNA sequence: TGTGCCAGCAGTTTATCGGAAGGAACCTACGAGCAGTACTTC.

The rearrangement links TRBV7-3 to TRBJ2-3; 7 bases line up with TRBD1. Germline CDR1 is SGHTA and CDR2 is FQGTGA. The CDR3 covers 15 residues. V lost 5 bases to trimming and J lost 6 bases; unmatched junction nucleotides: 11. The CDR3 protein is CASSRSQGTWDTQYF. In DNA form, the CDR3 reads TGTGCCAGCAGCCGGTCACAGGGGACATGGGATACGCAGTATTTT.

V is TRBV29-1 and J is TRBJ1-1; D remains unclear. Trimming pared 5 bases from V and 0 bases from J, leaving 10 bases between. The CDR3 extends over 13 amino acids. Germline lookup yields CDR1 SQVTM and CDR2 ANQGSEA. CDR3 protein: CSVRPKLNTEAFF. Written as DNA, the CDR3 is TGCAGCGTTCGGCCGAAATTGAACACTGAAGCTTTCTTT.

The sample holds a few counts of this clonotype. The chain employs TRBV6-5 and TRBJ2-1; the D gene is possibly TRBD2 (6 bases). Germline values: CDR1 MNHEY, CDR2 SVGAGI. This CDR3 comprises 12 residues. V was trimmed by 7 bases and J by 6 bases, leaving 10 bases between them. This CDR3 reads CASTAGLNEQFF. CDR3 nucleotide sequence: TGTGCCAGCACCGCGGGACTCAATGAGCAGTTCTTC.

This sequence joins TRBV4-2 and TRBJ2-3; 12 bases match TRBD2. Germline V gene lookup returns CDR1 LGHNA and CDR2 YNFKEQ. Trimming at V came to 2 bases and at J to 0 bases, leaving 0 bases not matched to a gene. The CDR3 runs to 16 residues. CDR3 amino acids: CASSQTSGRSTDTQYF. The CDR3 nucleotides are TGTGCCAGCAGCCAAACTAGCGGGAGGAGCACAGATACGCAGTATTTT.

The chain uses TRBV6-5 and TRBJ1-2; a possible D gene is TRBD1 (5 bases). The V end was cut by 2 bases, the J end by 8 bases, with 6 bases between. CDR3 length: 11 residues. In germline, CDR1 is MNHEY, CDR2 SVGAGI. CDR3 loop: CASSYGTGYTF. The CDR3 DNA sequence: TGTGCCAGCAGTTACGGGACGGGCTACACCTTC.

This clonotype has only a few counts. The chain links TRBV5-1 to TRBJ1-2, with D hard to call. V lost 2 bases and J lost 6, with 11 bases in between. The germline V gene has CDR1 SGHRS and CDR2 YFSETQ. CDR3 size: 13 residues. In DNA form, the CDR3 reads TGCGCCAGCAGCTTAAGGGTCCGGGATGGCTACACCTTC. This translates into CASSLRVRDGYTF.

V and J are TRBV20-1 and TRBJ1-2; no firm D call. The CDR3 is 10 amino acids. With 0 bases removed from V and 8 bases from J, the gap between germline ends came to 4 bases. Germline-derived CDR1 and CDR2 are DFQATT and SNEGSKA (reference sequence). CDR3 sequence: CSARDPGYTF. In nucleotides, the CDR3 is TGCAGTGCTAGAGATCCCGGCTACACCTTC.

A few counts support this clonotype. V and J are TRBV11-2 and TRBJ2-3; D ambiguous. This CDR3 comprises 12 residues. Trimming stripped 2 bases from V and 6 bases from J, with 6 bases between. Germline V gene lookup returns CDR1 SGHAT and CDR2 FQNNGV. The CDR3 here is CASSLSLDTQYF. CDR3 nucleotide sequence: TGTGCCAGCAGCTTATCTTTGGATACGCAGTATTTT.

This chain connects TRBV2 to TRBJ2-7, with 9 bases lining up with TRBD1. Looked up from germline, CDR1 is SNHLY and CDR2 is FYNNEI. V lost 9 bases to trimming and J lost 6 bases; unmatched junction nucleotides: 6. CDR3 size: 12 residues. The CDR3 DNA is TGTGCCAGGGGGACAGGGCGAGGCGAGCAGTACTTC. This gives the protein CARGTGRGEQYF. Complete variable domain (other parts from reference TRBV2 and TRBJ2-7): EPEVTQTPSHQVTQMGQEVILRCVPISNHLYFYWYRQILGQKVEFLVSFYNNEISEKSEIFDDQFSVERPDGSNFTLKIRSTKLEDSAMYFCARGTGRGEQYFGPGTRLTVT.

The CDR3 loop reads CASSLAGEIGNEQFF. The CDR3 bases are TGTGCCAGCAGTTTAGCGGGAGAAATTGGTAATGAGCAGTTCTTC. The rearrangement uses TRBV12-3 or TRBV12-4 and TRBJ2-1, with D possibly matching TRBD2 (5 bases). Trimming pared 0 bases from V and 7 bases from J, leaving 13 bases between. The CDR3 length is 15 residues.